This note documents a single T cell receptor beta chain sequence. The antigen remains undetermined. This specimen comes from a study of PD-1 blockade in mismatch repair-deficient tumors. Across the whole study: Enrolled about 2013-2016, patients had progressing, pretreated mismatch repair-deficient cancers of 11 to 13 types. Study findings and constraints: Tumor-resident clones, often absent from pretreatment blood, expanded after pembrolizumab and then contracted.

The assay was immunoSEQ multiplex PCR, and TCRdb's table has in-frame clones only and misses some. The sample includes about 63,000 clones, about 87% of them seen just once. CDR3 length: 15 amino acids. Trimming removed 5 bases from V and 5 bases from J; junction bases left unmatched: 5. Germline V gene sequence: CDR1 MRHNA, CDR2 SNTAGT. The receptor was isolated from an adult with mismatch repair-deficient cancer. Sequences were derived from peripheral blood, sampled 52 weeks after starting pembrolizumab. V and J are TRBV6-4 and TRBJ2-3, with TRBD2 matching 12 bases. The CDR3 nucleotides are TGTGCCAGCAGTCCGACTAGCGGGAGCGGAGATACGCAGTATTTT. Protein product: CASSPTSGSGDTQYF.